This T cell receptor (beta chain) was sequenced in a study of blood T cell repertoires in COVID-19. The V segment lost 5 bases and the J segment 2 bases; nucleotides outside the gene matches: 8. The CDR3 runs 17 residues. Germline-derived CDR1 and CDR2 are SGHTA and FQGNSA. Libraries were prepared by immunoSEQ multiplex PCR; TCRdb keeps only in-frame clonotypes and omits some of them. This table holds approximately 65,000 clones, 60% to 85% found once. This receptor was identified in a human donor in a cohort sampled during active COVID-19. The chain uses TRBV7-2 and TRBJ2-6; 8 nucleotides line up with TRBD1. Sequenced material: peripheral blood. The CDR3: CASSTTGALPGANVLTF. The DNA of the CDR3 is TGTGCCAGCAGCACGACAGGGGCCCTTCCTGGGGCCAACGTCCTGACTTTC.